One T cell receptor beta chain is described in this entry. The PCR was carried out with 60 Vbeta primers and 13 Jbeta primers. Using immunoSEQ multiplex PCR, the repertoire was profiled, and TCRdb retains in-frame clones only, with some absent. The sample has 50,000 to 70,000 clones, approximately 80% seen once. Between the trimmed V and J ends, which lost 1 base and 6 bases, there was a span of 9 bases. The CDR3 length is 13 residues. CDR1 and CDR2 (germline): SGHAT, FQDESV (reference sequence). This entry is derived from a study of cytomegalovirus exposure and HLA in healthy donors. The source material was PBMCs. The V and J genes are TRBV11-1 and TRBJ1-1, with D perhaps TRBD1 (6 bases). This receptor was identified in a male donor in good health and CMV-seronegative. The CDR3 region is CASSLVRQAEAFF. As DNA, the CDR3 is TGTGCCAGCAGCTTAGTAAGACAGGCTGAAGCTTTCTTT.